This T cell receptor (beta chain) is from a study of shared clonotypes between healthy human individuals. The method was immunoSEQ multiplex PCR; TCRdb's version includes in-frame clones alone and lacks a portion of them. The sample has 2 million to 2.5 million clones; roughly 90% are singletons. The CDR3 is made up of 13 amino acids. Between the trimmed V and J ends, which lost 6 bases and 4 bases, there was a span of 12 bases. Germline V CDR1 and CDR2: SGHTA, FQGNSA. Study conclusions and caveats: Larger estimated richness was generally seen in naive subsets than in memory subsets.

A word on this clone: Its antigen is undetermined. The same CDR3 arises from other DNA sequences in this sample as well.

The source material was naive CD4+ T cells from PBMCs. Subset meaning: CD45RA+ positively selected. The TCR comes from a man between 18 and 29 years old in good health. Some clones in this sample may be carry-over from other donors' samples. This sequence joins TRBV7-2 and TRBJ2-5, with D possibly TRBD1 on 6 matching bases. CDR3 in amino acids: CASRGRGGETQYF. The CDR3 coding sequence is TGTGCCAGCAGAGGACGAGGGGGAGAGACCCAGTACTTC.